This TCR beta chain stems from a study of T cells in Graves' hyperthyroidism and ophthalmopathy. Overall study context: Pretreatment peripheral blood was obtained at initial diagnosis. Study-wide results and caveats: Also found in blood were most expanded thyroid clonotypes above 0.001.

This clonotype was seen many times. Its antigen is not known. Ophthalmopathy patients showed a Clinical Activity Score of at least 3, NOSPECS grade of at least 4 and duration under 3 months. Amplification of TCR beta CDR3 regions used RNA as the template. TCR CDR3 regions were first amplified by RT-PCR with HTBI primers. From the multiplex PCR reads, TCRdb called clonotypes with MiXCR, one entry per CDR3 protein. The table has about 290,000 distinct CDR3 sequences, roughly a fifth seen once; the top ten hold 35% to 45%. Sequenced input: blood. The TCR comes from a man between 50 and 59 years old with Graves' ophthalmopathy.

The chain's CDR3 is CASRVRTENYGYTF. The CDR3 nucleotides are TGTGCCAGCAGAGTTCGGACGGAAAACTATGGCTACACCTTC. The chain is built from TRBV6-1 and TRBJ1-2; unclear D gene. V was clipped by 6 bases and J by 2 bases, with 13 bases between them. Germline values: CDR1 MNHNS, CDR2 SASEGT. The CDR3 totals 14 residues.